The T cell receptor (beta chain) under discussion was sequenced for a study of blood T cell repertoires in COVID-19. Study processing details: How many nucleated cells were present was estimated from reference gene primer amplification. Sequencing used immunoSEQ multiplex PCR; TCRdb keeps in-frame clones, though not all of them. From that table come the V and J calls and clone size; the DNA was used to work out D and trimming. The table shows roughly 400,000 clones, with 87% occurring only once. Germline V gene data show CDR1 as LGHNA and CDR2 as YSLEER. CDR3 length: 16 residues. V lost 2 bases, J lost 5 bases, and 16 bases lay in between. Those who participated ranged in age from about 18 to 89 years and resided in 20 to 25 US areas.

J is TRBJ2-1 and V is TRBV4-3; possible D gene TRBD1, 5 bases. The sequence was collected from a woman in her fifties or sixties who had recovered from COVID-19. The sample taken for sequencing was PBMCs or T cells enriched from blood (not recorded which). For the CDR3, the DNA is TGCGCCAGCAGCCAAAGGGGTTTGAGACCGAACAATGAGCAGTTCTTC. It is translated as CASSQRGLRPNNEQFF.